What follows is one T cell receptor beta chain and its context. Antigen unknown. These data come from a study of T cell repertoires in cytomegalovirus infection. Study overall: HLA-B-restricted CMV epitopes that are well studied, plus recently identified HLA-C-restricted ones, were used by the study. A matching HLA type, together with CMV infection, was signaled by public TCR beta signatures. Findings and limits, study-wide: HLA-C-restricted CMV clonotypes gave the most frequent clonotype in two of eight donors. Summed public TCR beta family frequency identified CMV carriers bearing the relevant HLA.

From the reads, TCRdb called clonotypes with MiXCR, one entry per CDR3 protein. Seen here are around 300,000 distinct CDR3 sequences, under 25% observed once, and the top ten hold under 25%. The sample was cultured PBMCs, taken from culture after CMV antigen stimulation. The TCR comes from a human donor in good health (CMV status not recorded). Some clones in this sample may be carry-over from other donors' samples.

DNA for the CDR3: TGTGCCAGCAGCTCCGGGACTAGCGGAGGCAATGAGCAGTTCTTC. Protein sequence: CASSSGTSGGNEQFF. The chain uses TRBV7-6 and TRBJ2-1; 11 bases map to TRBD2. This CDR3 region has 15 residues. Germline V CDR1 and CDR2: SGHVS, FNYEAQ. V dropped 4 bases and J dropped 6; count of bases not matched to a gene: 5.